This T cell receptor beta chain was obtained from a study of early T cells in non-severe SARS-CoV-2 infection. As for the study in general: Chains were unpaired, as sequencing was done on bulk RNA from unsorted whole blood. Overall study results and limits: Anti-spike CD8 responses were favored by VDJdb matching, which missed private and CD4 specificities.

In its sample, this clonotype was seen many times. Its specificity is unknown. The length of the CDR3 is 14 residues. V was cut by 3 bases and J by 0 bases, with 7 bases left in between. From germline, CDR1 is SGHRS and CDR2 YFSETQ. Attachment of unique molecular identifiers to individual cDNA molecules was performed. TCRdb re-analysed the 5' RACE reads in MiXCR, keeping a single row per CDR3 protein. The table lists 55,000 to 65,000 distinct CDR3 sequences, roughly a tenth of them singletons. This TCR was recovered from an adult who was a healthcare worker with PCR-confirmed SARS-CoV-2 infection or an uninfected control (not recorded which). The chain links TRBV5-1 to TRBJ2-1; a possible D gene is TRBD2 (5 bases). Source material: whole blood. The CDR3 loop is CASSSSPSYNEQFF. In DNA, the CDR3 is TGCGCCAGCAGCTCTAGCCCCTCCTACAATGAGCAGTTCTTC. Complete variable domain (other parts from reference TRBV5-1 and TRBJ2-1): KAGVTQTPRYLIKTRGQQVTLSCSPISGHRSVSWYQQTPGQGLQFLFEYFSETQRNKGNFPGRFSGRQFSNSRSEMNVSTLELGDSALYLCASSSSPSYNEQFFGPGTRLTVL.